Listed here are 20 T cell receptor beta chains from one sample, sequenced in a study of T cell repertoires in cytomegalovirus infection. TCRdb used MiXCR to reprocess the reads, holding one entry per CDR3 protein. In the table there are hundreds of thousands of distinct CDR3 sequences, about a sixth of which are singletons. The source material was PBMCs. The receptor source for this set is a human donor in good health (CMV status not recorded). Some clones in this sample may be carry-over from other donors' samples.

The V call is TRBV20-1, the J call TRBJ1-2; tentative D call: TRBD1 (5 bases). The CDR3 has 12 amino acids. Looked up from germline, CDR1 is DFQATT and CDR2 is SNEGSKA (reference sequence). Trimming removed 6 bases from V and 7 bases from J, with 15 bases in between. In nucleotides, the CDR3 is TGCAGTGCCCCGCCGGGGGGTTCTGGCTACACCTTC. Protein: CSAPPGGSGYTF.

Many counts were recorded for this clonotype. The rearrangement joins TRBV28 to TRBJ1-1; 10 nucleotides match TRBD1. This CDR3 region has 16 residues. The trim removed 0 bases at V and 1 base at J, leaving 2 bases unmatched. The V gene's germline CDR1 is MDHEN and CDR2 SYDVKM. The CDR3, as DNA: TGTGCCAGCAGTTTATGGGGACAGGGGACGAACACTGAAGCTTTCTTT. Translation gives CASSLWGQGTNTEAFF.

This clonotype was observed at least ten times. This rearrangement joins TRBV11-2 to TRBJ2-3, with unresolved D. V was trimmed by 0 bases and J by 6 bases, leaving 7 bases between them. This CDR3 is built from 13 residues. Germline values: CDR1 SGHAT, CDR2 FQNNGV. The CDR3 DNA reads as TGTGCCAGCAGCTTAGATCAAACCGATACGCAGTATTTT. Amino acid sequence: CASSLDQTDTQYF.

This clonotype appeared a few times. This chain joins TRBV7-9 and TRBJ2-7; D is undetermined. Germline V gene data show CDR1 as SEHNR and CDR2 as FQNEAQ (reference sequence). Trimming pared 5 bases from V and 3 bases from J, leaving 11 bases between. CDR3 length: 13 residues. The CDR3 nucleotides are TGTGCCAGCAGCCACGAGGACGGCTACGAGCAGTACTTC. Protein product: CASSHEDGYEQYF.

J is TRBJ2-2 and V is TRBV3-1, with unresolved D. The CDR3 is made up of 13 amino acids. CDR1 LGHDT and CDR2 YNNKEL come from the germline V gene (reference sequence). V lost 0 bases and J lost 6, with 5 bases in between. The CDR3 DNA reads as TGTGCCAGCAGCCAAGATCCCCCCGGGGAGCTGTTTTTT. Its protein product is CASSQDPPGELFF.

J is TRBJ1-1 and V is TRBV23-1; a weak D match, TRBD1 (6 bases). TRBV23-1 is noted as an ORF with a role that remains uncertain. There are 13 residues in the CDR3. Trimming shortened V by 0 bases and J by 10 bases, and 12 bases separated the two germline ends. The CDR3 nucleotides read TGCGCCAGCAGTCAATCAGGGGACACTAGAGCTTTCTTT. This translates into CASSQSGDTRAFF.

J is TRBJ1-4 and V is TRBV20-1; D perhaps matches TRBD1 (5 bases). The CDR3 spans 14 residues. Deletions cut 0 bases from V and 2 bases from J, with 7 bases between. Germline V gives CDR1 DFQATT, CDR2 SNEGSKA (reference sequence). This chain's CDR3 is CSARDRDTNEKLFF. The CDR3 nucleotides read TGCAGTGCTAGAGACCGGGACACTAATGAAAAACTGTTTTTT.

The chain carries TRBV20-1 and TRBJ1-6, with unresolved D. Germline V gene data show CDR1 as DFQATT and CDR2 as SNEGSKA (reference sequence). The V end was cut by 2 bases, the J end by 7 bases, with 21 bases between. The CDR3 is made up of 17 amino acids. CDR3 residues: CSARPPLGRARNSPLHF. The CDR3 DNA reads as TGCAGTGCTAGACCACCACTCGGGCGGGCCAGGAATTCACCCCTCCACTTT.

The V call is TRBV7-2, the J call TRBJ1-1; maybe TRBD1 (5 bases). Germline CDR1 SGHTA, CDR2 FQGNSA. The length of the CDR3 is 13 residues. V was cut by 5 bases and J by 8 bases, with 15 bases left in between. CDR3 sequence reads: CASSTGGGVEAFF. CDR3 nucleotides: TGTGCCAGCAGCACCGGTGGGGGTGTCGAAGCTTTCTTT.

The rearrangement links TRBV7-2 to TRBJ1-4; D uncertain. CDR1 and CDR2 from the germline V gene are SGHTA and FQGNSA. CDR3 size: 14 residues. V was shortened by 5 bases and J by 5 bases, with 12 bases between the two germline ends. This chain's CDR3 is CASSPRSGNEKLFF. CDR3 bases: TGTGCCAGCAGCCCCCGGTCGGGCAATGAAAAACTGTTTTTT.

This clonotype has just a few counts. The V gene is TRBV6-5, the J gene TRBJ2-7; TRBD1 is a possible D gene (5 bases). CDR1 and CDR2 (germline): MNHEY, SVGAGI. CDR3 length: 15 amino acids. V dropped 0 bases and J dropped 5 bases, with 14 bases sitting between them. DNA of the CDR3: TGTGCCAGCAGTTACTCAGGGTTTTTAGGGGACGAGCAGTACTTC. Protein: CASSYSGFLGDEQYF.

V gene TRBV12-5 combines with J gene TRBJ1-1, with no clear D. Germline V gene data show CDR1 as LGHNT and CDR2 as FRNRAP. The CDR3 totals 13 residues. Trimming cost V 5 bases and J 3 bases, with 10 bases left between them. CDR3 in amino acids: CASGADSYTEAFF. The CDR3 nucleotides read TGTGCTAGTGGTGCAGATAGTTACACTGAAGCTTTCTTT.

There are many counts of this clonotype. The gene calls are TRBV27 and TRBJ2-7; 9 bases align to TRBD1. The CDR3 covers 13 residues. J was trimmed by 2 bases and V by 4 bases; bases with no gene match: 0. Germline V lookup: CDR1 MNHEY, CDR2 SMNVEV (reference sequence). The CDR3 DNA reads as TGTGCCAGCAGTTGGGACAGGGCCTACGAGCAGTACTTC. Its translation: CASSWDRAYEQYF.

This clonotype was counted many times. This chain connects TRBV7-9 to TRBJ2-5; tentatively, D is TRBD2 (5 bases). Germline lookup yields CDR1 SEHNR and CDR2 FQNEAQ (reference sequence). V dropped 3 bases and J dropped 5 bases, with 7 bases sitting between them. The CDR3 covers 12 residues. The CDR3 loop is CASSFGKETQYF. The CDR3, as DNA: TGTGCCAGCAGCTTCGGGAAGGAGACCCAGTACTTC. Drawing the rest from reference TRBV7-9 and TRBJ2-5, the complete variable domain is DTGVSQNPRHKITKRGQNVTFRCDPISEHNRLYWYRQTLGQGPEFLTYFQNEAQLEKSRLLSDRFSAERPKGSFSTLEIQRTEQGDSAMYLCASSFGKETQYFGPGTRLLVL.

The chain couples TRBV20-1 to TRBJ1-5; 8 bases match TRBD1. Losses at the gene ends were 3 bases for V and 7 bases for J; bases not matched to a gene: 17. Per germline, CDR1 DFQATT and CDR2 SNEGSKA (reference sequence). The CDR3 contains 17 residues. CDR3 in amino acids: CSASAFRSGGFSQPQHF. The CDR3 DNA reads TGCAGTGCTAGCGCTTTTCGGTCAGGGGGCTTCAGCCAGCCCCAGCATTTT.

This clonotype was seen more than once but under ten times. The CDR3 sequence: CASSLGTSRNTGELFF. The CDR3 nucleotides read TGTGCCAGCAGCTTGGGGACTAGTCGGAACACCGGGGAGCTGTTTTTT. This rearrangement joins TRBV5-4 to TRBJ2-2, with TRBD2 identical over 7 bases. The CDR3 covers 16 residues. CDR1 is SGHNT and CDR2 is YYREEE in the germline V gene (reference sequence). The ends lost 0 bases at V and 1 base at J; junction bases unmatched: 3.

The table lists this clonotype with many counts. The V and J genes are TRBV12-3 or TRBV12-4 and TRBJ1-5; D gene uncertain. This CDR3 is built from 16 residues. The germline V and J ends were trimmed by 2 bases and 1 base, with 12 bases remaining between them. The CDR3 sequence: CASSLNSGRSNQPQHF. For the CDR3, the DNA is TGTGCCAGCAGTTTAAATTCCGGGCGGAGCAATCAGCCCCAGCATTTT.

This clonotype was observed a handful of times. This chain joins TRBV28 and TRBJ1-5; D remains unclear. This CDR3 is built from 13 residues. Per germline, CDR1 MDHEN and CDR2 SYDVKM. Trimming stripped 3 bases from V and 5 bases from J, with 8 bases between. The CDR3: CASSFEVYQPQHF. The CDR3, as DNA: TGTGCCAGCAGTTTCGAGGTCTATCAGCCCCAGCATTTT.

The chain uses TRBV5-6 and TRBJ2-3; TRBD1 is a possible D gene (6 bases). Germline-derived CDR1 and CDR2 are SGHDT and YYEEEE. Trimming left V 4 bases short and J 4 bases short, with 22 bases between. The CDR3 totals 17 residues. CDR3 coding DNA: TGTGCCAGCAGCAAAAAAAAAACAGGGTCGGGACCAGATACGCAGTATTTT. This translates into CASSKKKTGSGPDTQYF.

This clonotype came up many times. The CDR3 sequence: CASSSRHRLTNYGYTF. The CDR3 nucleotides are TGTGCCAGCAGCTCACGCCACAGGCTCACCAACTATGGCTACACCTTC. The chain joins TRBV7-2 to TRBJ1-2, with TRBD1 as a possible D gene (5 bases). The CDR3 is made up of 16 amino acids. CDR1 is SGHTA, CDR2 FQGNSA, per germline. V dropped 4 bases and J dropped 2 bases, with 17 bases sitting between them.